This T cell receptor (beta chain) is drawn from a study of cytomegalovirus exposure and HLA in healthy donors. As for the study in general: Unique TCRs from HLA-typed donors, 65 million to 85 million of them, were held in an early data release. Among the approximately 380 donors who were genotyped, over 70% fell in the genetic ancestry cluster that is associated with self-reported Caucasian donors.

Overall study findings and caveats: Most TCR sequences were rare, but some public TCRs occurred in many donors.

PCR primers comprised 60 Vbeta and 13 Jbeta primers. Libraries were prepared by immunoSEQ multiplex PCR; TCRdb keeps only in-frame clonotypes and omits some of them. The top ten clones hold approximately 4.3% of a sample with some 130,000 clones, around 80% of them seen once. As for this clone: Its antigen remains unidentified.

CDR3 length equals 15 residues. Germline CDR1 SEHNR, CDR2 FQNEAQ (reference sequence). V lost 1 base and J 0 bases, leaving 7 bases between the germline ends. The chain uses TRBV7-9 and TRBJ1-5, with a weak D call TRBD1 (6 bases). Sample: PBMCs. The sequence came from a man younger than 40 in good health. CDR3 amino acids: CASSLDRASNQPQHF. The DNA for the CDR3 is TGTGCCAGCAGCTTAGACAGGGCTAGCAATCAGCCCCAGCATTTT. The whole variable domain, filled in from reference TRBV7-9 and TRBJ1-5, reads DTGVSQNPRHKITKRGQNVTFRCDPISEHNRLYWYRQTLGQGPEFLTYFQNEAQLEKSRLLSDRFSAERPKGSFSTLEIQRTEQGDSAMYLCASSLDRASNQPQHFGDGTRLSIL.